The sequence of this T cell receptor beta chain was determined in a study of early T cells in non-severe SARS-CoV-2 infection. At the level of the study: Sequencing was performed on bulk RNA from unsorted whole blood, leaving chains unpaired.

The table lists this clonotype with many counts. The target antigen is unknown. The CDR3 sequence is 18 residues long. V lost 4 bases and J lost 0, with 19 bases in between. Germline lookup yields CDR1 LNHNV and CDR2 YYDKDF (reference sequence). Each single cDNA molecule received a unique molecular identifier. MiXCR was run by TCRdb on the 5' RACE reads, yielding one entry per CDR3 protein. The table shows approximately 49,000 distinct CDR3 sequences, with 12% occurring only once. Notes on the study in general: Missing private and CD4 specificities, VDJdb matching favored anti-spike CD8 responses.

The V call is TRBV15, the J call TRBJ2-1, with D hard to call. The origin of this receptor is an adult who was a healthcare worker with PCR-confirmed SARS-CoV-2 infection or an uninfected control (not recorded which). Sequenced input: whole blood. In nucleotides, the CDR3 is TGTGCCACCAGCACCACCCCGCACGAGCTTAGCTCCTACAATGAGCAGTTCTTC. Protein: CATSTTPHELSSYNEQFF.